These 21 T cell receptor beta chains share one sample of origin, sequenced in a study of CD8 T cells in Susac syndrome. Roughly 0.45 to 1 ug RNA was reverse transcribed with random hexamers. TCRdb processed the immunoSEQ multiplex PCR reads anew with MiXCR; each CDR3 protein has one entry. The sample holds some 170,000 distinct CDR3 sequences; around 94% are singletons and the top ten take 0.08% to 0.095%. The material sequenced was CD4+ T cells from PBMCs. These receptors all stem from a human donor with multiple sclerosis.

The chain combines TRBV5-1 with TRBJ1-2, with D possibly matching TRBD1 (6 bases). V was cut by 0 bases and J by 10 bases, with 7 bases left in between. The germline V gene encodes CDR1 SGHRS and CDR2 YFSETQ. The CDR3 extends over 11 amino acids. The CDR3 loop reads CASSLGTAYTF. Here the CDR3 DNA reads TGCGCCAGCAGCTTGGGGACAGCCTACACCTTC.

This clonotype was picked up one time. The DNA for the CDR3 is TGCAGCGGGCGACGGTCCACTCGGAACACTGAAGCTTTCTTT. It translates to CSGRRSTRNTEAFF. The chain has TRBV29-1 and TRBJ1-1; D call uncertain. The CDR3 is 14 amino acids. Per the germline V gene, CDR1 is SQVTM and CDR2 is ANQGSEA. V lost 7 bases and J 1 base, leaving 16 bases between the germline ends. Full variable domain (rest looked up from reference TRBV29-1 and TRBJ1-1): SAVISQKPSRDICQRGTSLTIQCQVDSQVTMMFWYRQQPGQSLTLIATANQGSEATYESGFVIDKFPISRPNLTFSTLTVSNMSPEDSSIYLCSGRRSTRNTEAFFGQGTRLTVV.

The chain couples TRBV14 to TRBJ2-1; D possibly uses TRBD1 or TRBD2 (5 bases each). The length of the CDR3 is 16 residues. Trimming took off 2 bases at V and 6 bases at J, with 17 bases between the two ends. The germline gives CDR1 SGHDN, CDR2 FVKESK. Here the CDR3 DNA reads TGTGCCAGCAGCCAAAGGAAGTCATCCGGGACCAATGAGCAGTTCTTC. This gives the protein CASSQRKSSGTNEQFF.

The gene calls are TRBV28 and TRBJ2-1; 7 positions agree with TRBD2. The CDR3 runs to 14 residues. CDR1 is MDHEN and CDR2 is SYDVKM in the germline V gene. Trimming removed 4 bases from V and 7 bases from J; junction bases left unmatched: 7. The CDR3 protein is CASSSGTTMNEQFF. The CDR3 region has the DNA TGTGCCAGCAGTTCCGGGACTACAATGAATGAGCAGTTCTTC. The whole variable domain, filled in from reference TRBV28 and TRBJ2-1, reads DVKVTQSSRYLVKRTGEKVFLECVQDMDHENMFWYRQDPGLGLRLIYFSYDVKMKEKGDIPEGYSVSREKKERFSLILESASTNQTSMYLCASSSGTTMNEQFFGPGTRLTVL.

The rearrangement uses TRBV5-1 and TRBJ2-7, with D perhaps matching TRBD1 (5 bases). This CDR3 comprises 14 residues. Trimming removed 0 bases at V and 5 bases at J, with 12 bases between. The germline gives CDR1 SGHRS, CDR2 YFSETQ. The CDR3, as DNA: TGCGCCAGCAGCTTGGCCAGGGTATCCGACGAGCAGTACTTC. It specifies CASSLARVSDEQYF.

V usage is TRBV5-1 and J usage is TRBJ1-4, with unresolved D. V lost 4 bases to trimming and J lost 2 bases, with 18 bases between them. Per the germline V gene, CDR1 is SGHRS and CDR2 is YFSETQ. The CDR3 spans 17 residues. This CDR3 reads CASSLPAGDFTNEKLFF. The CDR3 bases are TGCGCCAGCAGCCTCCCGGCTGGAGATTTCACTAATGAAAAACTGTTTTTT.

The genes are TRBV28 and TRBJ2-5; D gene ambiguous. The ends were cut back, 9 bases at V and 5 bases at J, with 13 bases in the middle. This CDR3 is 12 amino acids long. Germline CDR1 MDHEN, CDR2 SYDVKM. CDR3 in amino acids: CASKIVGETQYF. The CDR3 DNA is TGTGCCAGTAAGATTGTAGGGGAGACCCAGTACTTC.

Here the CDR3 DNA reads TGTGCCAGCCTGGACAGGGTTCGCCACGAGCAGTACTTC. Translating gives CASLDRVRHEQYF. The chain joins TRBV5-6 to TRBJ2-7; the match to TRBD1 covers 8 bases. With V trimmed by 7 bases and J by 5 bases, 8 bases remained unmatched. The CDR3 is made up of 13 amino acids. Per germline, CDR1 SGHDT and CDR2 YYEEEE. The variable domain in full, with the rest retrieved from reference TRBV5-6 and TRBJ2-7, is DAGVTQSPTHLIKTRGQQVTLRCSPKSGHDTVSWYQQALGQGPQFIFQYYEEEERQRGNFPDRFSGHQFPNYSSELNVNALLLGDSALYLCASLDRVRHEQYFGPGTRLTVT.

This clonotype was seen a single time. The chain employs TRBV15 and TRBJ1-5; D ambiguous. Between the trimmed V and J ends, which lost 5 bases and 3 bases, there was a span of 8 bases. CDR1 is LNHNV and CDR2 is YYDKDF in the germline V gene (reference sequence). There are 13 residues in the CDR3. The CDR3 loop is CATSSRANQPQHF. CDR3 coding DNA: TGTGCCACCAGCTCCCGGGCCAATCAGCCCCAGCATTTT.

The chain recombines TRBV2 with TRBJ1-2; the D is unclear. Germline V gene sequence: CDR1 SNHLY, CDR2 FYNNEI. With 8 bases removed from V and 2 bases from J, the gap between germline ends came to 12 bases. The CDR3 contains 13 residues. The CDR3 region is CASVARENYGYTF. The CDR3 nucleotides read TGTGCCAGCGTAGCGAGGGAGAACTATGGCTACACCTTC.

The rearrangement joins TRBV20-1 to TRBJ2-3; TRBD2 matches at 7 bases. With 3 bases clipped from V and 2 bases from J, the junction kept 2 bases outside the gene matches. CDR3 size: 13 residues. Germline V gene data show CDR1 as DFQATT and CDR2 as SNEGSKA (reference sequence). The CDR3: CSARREPTDTQYF. The DNA of the CDR3 is TGCAGTGCTAGGCGGGAGCCCACAGATACGCAGTATTTT.

The rearrangement uses TRBV29-1 and TRBJ2-1; TRBD2 matches 9 bases. V gave up 6 bases and J gave up 4 bases; unmatched junction bases: 1. The CDR3 is made up of 12 amino acids. Germline loops: CDR1 SQVTM, CDR2 ANQGSEA. CDR3 protein: CSVAGGYNEQFF. As DNA, the CDR3 is TGCAGCGTAGCGGGAGGATACAATGAGCAGTTCTTC.

The rearrangement joins TRBV20-1 to TRBJ2-5, with 9 nucleotides matching TRBD1. V trimming: 6 bases; J trimming: 5 bases; junction bases outside the gene matches: 13. The CDR3 spans 15 residues. Germline assignment: CDR1 DFQATT and CDR2 SNEGSKA (reference sequence). This CDR3 is CSASHRGRGRETQYF. CDR3 nucleotide sequence: TGCAGTGCCTCCCACAGGGGGCGCGGAAGGGAGACCCAGTACTTC.

V is TRBV20-1 and J is TRBJ2-7; perhaps TRBD1 as D (5 bases). Per the germline V gene, CDR1 is DFQATT and CDR2 is SNEGSKA (reference sequence). The CDR3 length is 14 residues. V lost 7 bases and J lost 9, with 25 bases in between. The CDR3 region is CSGGHRRQPTRQYF. DNA for the CDR3: TGCAGTGGCGGTCACAGGAGACAGCCTACGAGGCAGTACTTC.

The rearrangement links TRBV13 to TRBJ2-1, with TRBD2 identical over 11 bases. V dropped 6 bases and J dropped 5; count of bases not matched to a gene: 6. CDR3 size: 15 residues. CDR1 and CDR2 from the germline V gene are PRHDT and FYEKMQ (reference sequence). CDR3 sequence: CASSRGTSGDNEQFF. CDR3 bases: TGTGCCAGCAGTCGCGGGACTAGCGGCGACAATGAGCAGTTCTTC.

The chain uses TRBV3-1 and TRBJ1-2, with D possibly matching TRBD1 (6 bases). From germline, CDR1 is LGHDT and CDR2 YNNKEL (reference sequence). The V gene lost 4 bases and the J gene lost 4 bases, with 13 bases spanning the gap. The CDR3 extends over 14 amino acids. The DNA for the CDR3 is TGTGCCAGCAGCCCATCGGCAGGGGCCTATGGCTACACCTTC. It is translated as CASSPSAGAYGYTF.

The chain couples TRBV6-2 or TRBV6-3 to TRBJ2-1; D unresolved. Germline V gene sequence: CDR1 MNHEY, CDR2 SVGEGT. V shed 2 bases and J shed 5 bases, with 7 bases lying between them. This CDR3 spans 13 amino acids. The CDR3 loop is CASSYNWDNEQFF. The CDR3 DNA reads as TGTGCCAGCAGTTACAATTGGGACAATGAGCAGTTCTTC.

The chain carries TRBV6-1 and TRBJ2-1; 7 nucleotides align to TRBD2. Germline trimming cut 2 bases from V and 5 bases from J; bases unmatched to any gene: 18. Germline CDR1 and CDR2: MNHNS and SASEGT. The CDR3 is 19 residues long. CDR3: CASSEPVVSGWGLDNEQFF. The CDR3 bases are TGTGCCAGCAGTGAACCAGTTGTTAGCGGGTGGGGGTTAGACAATGAGCAGTTCTTC.

As DNA, the CDR3 is TGTGCCGGGACCTTGGGGGGCAATCAGCCCCAGCATTTT. The encoded protein is CAGTLGGNQPQHF. This sequence joins TRBV2 and TRBJ1-5; a possible D gene is TRBD1 (5 bases). Trimming shortened V by 11 bases and J by 2 bases, and 13 bases separated the two germline ends. CDR1 and CDR2 from the germline V gene are SNHLY and FYNNEI. This CDR3 spans 13 amino acids.

The chain carries TRBV7-8 and TRBJ2-4, with no clear D. CDR1 and CDR2 (germline): SGHVS, FQNEAQ. This CDR3 region has 18 residues. The V end was cut by 3 bases, the J end by 0 bases, with 18 bases between. The CDR3 DNA sequence: TGTGCCAGCAGCTTCCTCGGACGTGGTCTACTAGCCAAAAACATTCAGTACTTC. Translated, it gives CASSFLGRGLLAKNIQYF.

The chain uses TRBV12-3 or TRBV12-4 and TRBJ2-5; tentatively, D is TRBD1 (6 bases). The CDR3 contains 11 residues. Between the trimmed V and J ends, which lost 7 bases and 4 bases, there was a span of 7 bases. CDR3 region: CASKTGETQYF. CDR3 bases: TGTGCCAGCAAGACAGGAGAGACCCAGTACTTC.